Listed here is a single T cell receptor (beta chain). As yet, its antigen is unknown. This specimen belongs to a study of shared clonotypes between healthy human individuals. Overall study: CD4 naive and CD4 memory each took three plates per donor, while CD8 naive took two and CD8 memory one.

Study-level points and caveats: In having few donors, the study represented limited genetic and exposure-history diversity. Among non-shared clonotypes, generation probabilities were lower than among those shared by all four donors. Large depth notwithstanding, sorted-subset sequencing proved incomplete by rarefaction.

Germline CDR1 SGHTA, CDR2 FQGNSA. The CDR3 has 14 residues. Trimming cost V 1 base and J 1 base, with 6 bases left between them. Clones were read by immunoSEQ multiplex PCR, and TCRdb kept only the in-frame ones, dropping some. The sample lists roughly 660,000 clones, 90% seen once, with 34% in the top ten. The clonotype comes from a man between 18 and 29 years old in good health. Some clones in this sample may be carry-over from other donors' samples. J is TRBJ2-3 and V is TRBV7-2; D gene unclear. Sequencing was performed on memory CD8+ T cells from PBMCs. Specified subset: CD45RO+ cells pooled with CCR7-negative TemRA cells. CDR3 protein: CASSLDVGTDTQYF. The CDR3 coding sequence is TGTGCCAGCAGCTTAGATGTGGGCACAGATACGCAGTATTTT.